Shown below are 9 T cell receptor beta chains from a single sample sequenced in a study of blood T cell repertoires in COVID-19. Method: immunoSEQ multiplex PCR; TCRdb's copy keeps in-frame clones and lacks some. The profile shows about 140,000 clones, 80% to 85% of them singletons. Sequencing was performed on PBMCs or T cells enriched from blood (not recorded which). These TCRs come from a man in his 70s who had been exposed to COVID-19.

A few counts support this clone. The chain employs TRBV6-6 and TRBJ1-2; no reliable D call. Germline values: CDR1 MNHNY, CDR2 SVGAGI (reference sequence). The CDR3 has 14 residues. Trimming took off 5 bases at V and 1 base at J, with 11 bases between the two ends. The CDR3 here is CASSPAGLNYGYTF. CDR3 DNA sequence: TGTGCCAGCAGTCCTGCTGGCCTTAACTATGGCTACACCTTC.

The V call is TRBV5-8, the J call TRBJ2-1; TRBD2 matches at 9 bases. CDR3 size: 18 residues. Germline CDR1 is SGHTS and CDR2 is YDEGEE. V trimming: 0 bases; J trimming: 7 bases; junction bases outside the gene matches: 14. The CDR3 spells CASSLASSGDPKVNEQFF. The CDR3 nucleotides are TGTGCCAGCAGCTTGGCCTCTAGCGGGGACCCTAAGGTTAATGAGCAGTTCTTC.

The rearrangement joins TRBV6-5 to TRBJ2-2; D unclear. The CDR3 spans 12 residues. The V and J ends lost 0 bases and 7 bases respectively, with 3 bases between them. Germline CDR1 reads MNHEY; CDR2 reads SVGAGI. CDR3 sequence (DNA): TGTGCCAGCAGTTACTCCGGCGGGGAGCTGTTTTTT. Translated: CASSYSGGELFF.

V usage is TRBV18 and J usage is TRBJ1-1, with 11 bases matching TRBD1. CDR1 and CDR2 from the germline V gene are KGHSH and LQKENI. Germline trimming cut 4 bases from V and 3 bases from J; bases unmatched to any gene: 1. This CDR3 comprises 14 residues. The CDR3 reads CASSRDRGDTEAFF. For the CDR3, the DNA is TGTGCCAGCTCACGGGACAGGGGGGACACTGAAGCTTTCTTT. Together with reference TRBV18 and TRBJ1-1, the CDR3 gives the full variable domain: NAGVMQNPRHLVRRRGQEARLRCSPMKGHSHVYWYRQLPEEGLKFMVYLQKENIIDESGMPKERFSAEFPKEGPSILRIQQVVRGDSAAYFCASSRDRGDTEAFFGQGTRLTVV.

In its sample, this clone was seen once. This chain uses TRBV9 with TRBJ1-3, with D tentatively TRBD1 (5 bases). The CDR3 totals 15 residues. Trimming pared 3 bases from V and 0 bases from J, leaving 10 bases between. Per the germline V gene, CDR1 is SGDLS and CDR2 is YYNGEE. CDR3: CASSAPGLSGNTIYF. CDR3 nucleotides: TGTGCCAGCAGCGCCCCAGGGCTCTCTGGAAACACCATATATTTT. Combining the CDR3 with reference TRBV9 and TRBJ1-3 gives the whole variable domain DSGVTQTPKHLITATGQRVTLRCSPRSGDLSVYWYQQSLDQGLQFLIQYYNGEERAKGNILERFSAQQFPDLHSELNLSSLELGDSALYFCASSAPGLSGNTIYFGEGSWLTVV.

J is TRBJ1-2 and V is TRBV5-1, with 7 bases lining up with TRBD1. The CDR3 consists of 13 residues. Per the germline V gene, CDR1 is SGHRS and CDR2 is YFSETQ. V was pared by 4 bases and J by 5 bases, with 5 bases of the junction left unmatched. The CDR3 region has the DNA TGCGCCAGCAGCCAGGGACAGTTTTATGGCTACACCTTC. Its protein product is CASSQGQFYGYTF.

The J gene is TRBJ1-2, the V gene TRBV2; TRBD1 agrees at 9 bases. V was pared by 6 bases and J by 5 bases, with 7 bases of the junction left unmatched. The CDR3 runs to 14 residues. Germline loops: CDR1 SNHLY, CDR2 FYNNEI. The CDR3 here is CASSQDRGRYGYTF. CDR3 DNA: TGTGCCAGCAGCCAAGACAGGGGGAGGTATGGCTACACCTTC.

The chain combines TRBV23-1 with TRBJ2-5, with 11 bases fitting TRBD1. TRBV23-1 is assigned to the ORF class and has an uncertain function. The junction had 9 bases not matched to a gene; V was cut back by 7 bases and J by 2 bases. This CDR3 contains 16 residues. The CDR3 nucleotides read TGCGCCAGCAATGGGGACAGGGGGTTTAAACAAGAGACCCAGTACTTC. Encoded protein: CASNGDRGFKQETQYF.

The chain employs TRBV4-3 and TRBJ1-2, with D unresolved. V dropped 0 bases and J dropped 2 bases, with 7 bases sitting between them. Germline V gene sequence: CDR1 LGHNA, CDR2 YSLEER. This CDR3 has 14 amino acids. CDR3 sequence (DNA): TGCGCCAGCAGCCAAGATACATCGAACTATGGCTACACCTTC. Its translation is CASSQDTSNYGYTF.